The 22 T cell receptor beta chains reported below all come from one sample, sequenced in a study of blood T cell repertoires in COVID-19. Data came from immunoSEQ multiplex PCR; TCRdb stores just in-frame clones and leaves some out. The sample includes hundreds of thousands of clones, approximately 86% of them seen just once. The sample taken for sequencing was peripheral blood. The receptors were gathered from a woman between 55 and 75 years old with COVID-19, enrolled during active disease.

The V and J genes are TRBV9 and TRBJ2-7; tentatively, D is TRBD2 (5 bases). The CDR3 extends over 14 amino acids. Germline V gene sequence: CDR1 SGDLS, CDR2 YYNGEE. V lost 0 bases and J lost 2, with 9 bases in between. The DNA of the CDR3 is TGTGCCAGCAGCGTAGGGGAGAACACCTACGAGCAGTACTTC. Translated, it gives CASSVGENTYEQYF.

The V and J genes are TRBV19 and TRBJ2-5; D might be TRBD2 (6 bases). Germline V gene lookup returns CDR1 LNHDA and CDR2 SQIVND (reference sequence). V shed 5 bases and J shed 5 bases, with 15 bases lying between them. This CDR3 is 14 amino acids long. The DNA for the CDR3 is TGTGCCAGTAGTCCGCCCGGGAGTCCGGAGACCCAGTACTTC. This gives the protein CASSPPGSPETQYF.

J is TRBJ2-5 and V is TRBV3-1 (or the pseudogene TRBV3-2), with D perhaps TRBD2 (6 bases). The germline V gene encodes CDR1 LGHDT and CDR2 YNNKEL (reference sequence). CDR3 size: 15 residues. V was clipped by 4 bases and J by 2 bases, with 14 bases between them. The CDR3 spells CASSPGPGEQETQYF. The CDR3 region has the DNA TGTGCCAGCAGCCCCGGTCCGGGGGAACAAGAGACCCAGTACTTC.

This clone has only one observation. The chain employs TRBV7-3 and TRBJ2-7; 9 positions match TRBD2. CDR3 length equals 13 residues. V gave up 4 bases and J gave up 6 bases; unmatched junction bases: 4. The germline V gene has CDR1 SGHTA and CDR2 FQGTGA. The CDR3 spells CASSSGGGAEQYF. The CDR3 DNA follows: TGTGCCAGCAGCTCGGGCGGGGGGGCCGAGCAGTACTTC.

V usage is TRBV19 and J usage is TRBJ1-5, with 10 bases aligning to TRBD1. Trimming at V came to 5 bases and at J to 6 bases, leaving 7 bases not matched to a gene. The CDR3 has 15 amino acids. Germline V lookup: CDR1 LNHDA, CDR2 SQIVND (reference sequence). Here the CDR3 DNA reads TGTGCCAGTAGTCGCCGGGACAGGGGCCCTCAGCCCCAGCATTTT. Translation: CASSRRDRGPQPQHF.

The V and J genes are TRBV9 and TRBJ2-3; D uncertain. V shed 3 bases and J shed 2 bases, with 13 bases lying between them. CDR1 is SGDLS and CDR2 is YYNGEE in the germline V gene. The CDR3 spans 15 residues. CDR3 amino acids: CASSAGRTPTDTQYF. CDR3 DNA: TGTGCCAGCAGCGCCGGTAGAACCCCCACAGATACGCAGTATTTT.

This chain connects TRBV4-2 to TRBJ1-3; 10 bases fit TRBD1. V lost 8 bases, J lost 4 bases, and 17 bases stayed unmatched. The CDR3 length is 18 residues. Germline V gene sequence: CDR1 LGHNA, CDR2 YNFKEQ. The CDR3 sequence is CASSRSLAGTGAGNTIYF. The CDR3 bases are TGTGCCAGCTCCCGAAGTCTGGCCGGGACAGGGGCCGGAAACACCATATATTTT.

V gene TRBV7-9 combines with J gene TRBJ2-1; no clear D. The V and J ends lost 6 bases and 0 bases respectively, with 18 bases between them. The CDR3 length is 17 residues. Germline-derived CDR1 and CDR2 are SEHNR and FQNEAQ (reference sequence). The CDR3 DNA follows: TGTGCCAGCAGTCGAAATGACTTGAGGCGCTCCTACAATGAGCAGTTCTTC. It yields the protein CASSRNDLRRSYNEQFF.

This clone was seen a few times. The same CDR3 also results from other DNA sequences found in this sample. This chain uses TRBV27 with TRBJ1-5; tentatively, D is TRBD1 (5 bases). This CDR3 spans 14 amino acids. Germline assignment: CDR1 MNHEY and CDR2 SMNVEV (reference sequence). Between the trimmed V and J ends, which lost 0 bases and 4 bases, there was a span of 7 bases. The CDR3 coding sequence is TGTGCCAGCAGTTTATCCCGGGGGAATCAGCCCCAGCATTTT. This sequence encodes CASSLSRGNQPQHF.

As to this clone: The same CDR3 is also encoded by other DNA sequences in this sample. This chain joins TRBV30 and TRBJ1-2; 10 nucleotides line up with TRBD1. CDR3 length: 15 residues. The trim removed 2 bases at V and 6 bases at J, leaving 9 bases unmatched. Germline values: CDR1 GTSNPN, CDR2 SVGIG (reference sequence). This CDR3 reads CAWSPPGQGFDGYTF. CDR3 nucleotides: TGTGCCTGGAGTCCTCCGGGACAGGGGTTCGATGGCTACACCTTC.

The rearrangement joins TRBV5-5 to TRBJ2-1; D might be TRBD1 (6 bases). Trimming removed 1 base from V and 0 bases from J, with 11 bases in between. CDR3 length: 16 amino acids. Germline V lookup: CDR1 SGHKS, CDR2 YYEKEE (reference sequence). CDR3 protein: CASSLRTASSYNEQFF. CDR3 in DNA: TGTGCCAGCAGCTTGAGGACAGCCAGCTCCTACAATGAGCAGTTCTTC.

V is TRBV12-3 or TRBV12-4 and J is TRBJ1-2; the D gene is possibly TRBD1 (5 bases). V dropped 4 bases and J dropped 5 bases, with 8 bases sitting between them. This CDR3 has 12 residues. CDR3 region: CASSSRQYGYTF. The CDR3 DNA follows: TGTGCCAGCAGTTCACGACAGTATGGCTACACCTTC.

This clone has a handful of counts. The CDR3 region has the DNA TGTGCCAGCAGTGCCTGGGAGGATCAGCCCCAGCATTTT. Its translation is CASSAWEDQPQHF. The V call is TRBV2, the J call TRBJ1-5, with D unresolved. Between the trimmed V and J ends, which lost 4 bases and 5 bases, there was a span of 9 bases. The CDR3 runs 13 residues. Germline loops: CDR1 SNHLY, CDR2 FYNNEI.

The V and J genes are TRBV18 and TRBJ2-7, with 8 positions matching TRBD1. V dropped 0 bases and J dropped 2; count of bases not matched to a gene: 3. The CDR3 sequence is 15 residues long. Per the germline V gene, CDR1 is KGHSH and CDR2 is LQKENI. Here the CDR3 DNA reads TGTGCCAGCTCACCACCTGGGACAGGCCCCTACGAGCAGTACTTC. This encodes CASSPPGTGPYEQYF.

This chain uses TRBV6-2 or TRBV6-3 with TRBJ1-4; 7 nucleotides match TRBD1. Trimming cost V 6 bases and J 4 bases; bases outside gene matches: 11. The CDR3 runs 16 residues. The germline CDR1 and CDR2 sequences are MNHEY and SVGEGT. Here the CDR3 DNA reads TGTGCCAGCAGCCCATTCCGGACAGGAGTTAATGAAAAACTGTTTTTT. Its protein product is CASSPFRTGVNEKLFF.

V usage is TRBV10-3 and J usage is TRBJ2-6; tentatively, D is TRBD1 (6 bases). V shed 6 bases and J shed 2 bases, with 14 bases lying between them. Germline CDR1 is ENHRY and CDR2 is SYGVKD. CDR3 size: 16 residues. CDR3 nucleotides: TGTGCCATCAGACAACAGGGTGGCGCTGGGGCCAACGTCCTGACTTTC. Translating it yields CAIRQQGGAGANVLTF.

The rearrangement uses TRBV7-8 and TRBJ1-1, with D maybe TRBD1 (5 bases). Germline CDR1 SGHVS, CDR2 FQNEAQ. The CDR3 is 15 residues long. Trimming cost V 4 bases and J 3 bases, with 15 bases left between them. The CDR3 is CASSSVSAGDTEAFF. CDR3 DNA sequence: TGTGCCAGCAGCTCGGTCTCAGCGGGGGACACTGAAGCTTTCTTT. The complete variable domain, with remaining parts taken from reference TRBV7-8 and TRBJ1-1, reads GAGVSQSPRYKVAKRGQDVALRCDPISGHVSLFWYQQALGQGPEFLTYFQNEAQLDKSGLPSDRFFAERPEGSVSTLKIQRTQQEDSAVYLCASSSVSAGDTEAFFGQGTRLTVV.

The chain is built from TRBV9 and TRBJ2-3; 11 nucleotides agree with TRBD2. V shed 0 bases and J 4 bases; nucleotides not matched to a gene: 1. This CDR3 spans 15 amino acids. CDR1 and CDR2 (germline): SGDLS, YYNGEE. CDR3 DNA sequence: TGTGCCAGCAGCGTAGTGACTAGCGGGGCAGATACGCAGTATTTT. It is translated as CASSVVTSGADTQYF.

The gene calls are TRBV4-1 and TRBJ2-1, with 7 bases identical to TRBD1. The CDR3 loop spans 17 amino acids. Germline CDR1 reads MGHRA; CDR2 reads YSYEKL. Unmatched junction bases numbered 13, after V lost 3 bases and J lost 5 bases. CDR3 sequence (DNA): TGCGCCAGCAGCCACCCGATGAAGGGGGCCGGGGACAATGAGCAGTTCTTC. Translating it yields CASSHPMKGAGDNEQFF.

This chain connects TRBV7-2 to TRBJ2-7; 12 bases are shared with TRBD2. CDR1 and CDR2 from the germline V gene are SGHTA and FQGNSA. V trimming: 5 bases; J trimming: 2 bases; junction bases outside the gene matches: 10. The CDR3 has 17 residues. The CDR3 spells CASSHRTSGIPPYEQYF. CDR3 nucleotide sequence: TGTGCCAGCAGCCACCGGACTAGCGGGATTCCCCCCTACGAGCAGTACTTC.

The chain recombines TRBV19 with TRBJ1-4; D is uncertain. Trimming took 6 bases from V and 8 from J, leaving 13 bases between them. The CDR3 length is 13 residues. Germline V lookup: CDR1 LNHDA, CDR2 SQIVND (reference sequence). The CDR3 spells CASSLLQREKLFF. The CDR3 DNA reads TGTGCCAGTAGCCTACTCCAGAGGGAAAAACTGTTTTTT. The entire variable domain, with the rest obtained from reference TRBV19 and TRBJ1-4, is as follows: DGGITQSPKYLFRKEGQNVTLSCEQNLNHDAMYWYRQDPGQGLRLIYYSQIVNDFQKGDIAEGYSVSREKKESFPLTVTSAQKNPTAFYLCASSLLQREKLFFGSGTQLSVL.

The genes are TRBV27 and TRBJ1-1, with D uncertain. Trimming took off 2 bases at V and 4 bases at J, with 8 bases between the two ends. Germline loops: CDR1 MNHEY, CDR2 SMNVEV (reference sequence). The CDR3 contains 13 residues. In DNA, the CDR3 is TGTGCCAGCAGTTTAGCGGGAACCACTGAAGCTTTCTTT. Its translation is CASSLAGTTEAFF.